This is a list of T cell receptor beta chains from one sample in a study of T cells after yellow fever vaccination. In TCRdb, the 5' RACE reads were re-called with MiXCR into one record per CDR3 protein. This sample carries 500,000 to 700,000 distinct CDR3 sequences, 15% to 20% of them seen once, and the ten largest clones take 13% to 15%. The specimen was PBMCs, collected 15 days after the yellow fever booster vaccination. These receptors all stem from a man aged 30-40 years who received the YFV17D yellow fever vaccine. Each CDR3 is given with its conserved first and last residue. D genes are given only for firm matches. Rows may omit the clone size; those that give it use once, few, many or a size class.

-,TRBV6-2/TRBV6-3,-,TRBJ2-4,CASSSPTGTGAKNIQYF,TGTGCCAGCAGTTCACCCACAGGAACAGGAGCCAAAAACATTCAGTACTTC
-,TRBV25-1,-,TRBJ2-1,CASRRGGGDGYNEQFF,TGTGCCAGCAGAAGAGGGGGGGGAGACGGATACAATGAGCAGTTCTTC
-,TRBV20-1,TRBD2,TRBJ2-1,CSALGLAGARSYNEQFF,TGCAGTGCCCTGGGACTAGCGGGAGCGCGGTCCTACAATGAGCAGTTCTTC
many,TRBV7-2,TRBD2,TRBJ2-7,CASSYRAGGDEQYF,TGTGCCAGCAGCTATCGTGCGGGAGGCGACGAGCAGTACTTC
-,TRBV7-9,TRBD1,TRBJ2-6,CASSKTGGPGANVLTF,TGTGCCAGCAGCAAAACAGGGGGACCTGGGGCCAACGTCCTGACTTTC
few,TRBV29-1,TRBD2,TRBJ2-1,CSVLGLAYNEQFF,TGCAGCGTTTTGGGACTAGCGTACAATGAGCAGTTCTTC
few,TRBV7-2,-,TRBJ2-3,CASNQLVPDTQYF,TGTGCCAGCAACCAACTAGTCCCAGATACGCAGTATTTT
few,TRBV5-1,TRBD1,TRBJ2-7,CASSFEDRAYEQYF,TGCGCCAGCAGCTTCGAGGACAGGGCGTACGAGCAGTACTTC
many,TRBV7-2,TRBD2,TRBJ2-1,CASKREGPYNEQFF,TGTGCCAGCAAACGGGAGGGCCCCTACAATGAGCAGTTCTTC
few,TRBV20-1,TRBD2,TRBJ2-5,CSARLLAGGQETQYF,TGCAGTGCTCGTTTACTAGCGGGAGGGCAGGAGACCCAGTACTTC
-,TRBV6-1,TRBD2,TRBJ2-4,CASSVGLASNIQYF,TGTGCCAGCAGTGTTGGACTAGCCTCAAACATTCAGTACTTC
few,TRBV11-3,-,TRBJ2-7,CASSLPGQRAGYEQYF,TGTGCCAGCAGCCTCCCGGGACAAAGAGCAGGATACGAGCAGTACTTC
few,TRBV28,-,TRBJ2-3,CASSLSPSVAQYF,TGTGCCAGCAGTTTGTCCCCCTCTGTGGCGCAGTATTTT
few,TRBV12-3/TRBV12-4,-,TRBJ2-3,CATQEADTQYF,TGTGCCACCCAAGAGGCAGATACGCAGTATTTT
-,TRBV28,-,TRBJ2-1,CASSKRLTEGPEQFF,TGTGCCAGCAGTAAGAGGTTAACGGAGGGCCCTGAGCAGTTCTTC
-,TRBV9,TRBD2,TRBJ2-3,CASSPPLAGGHPDTQYF,TGTGCCAGCAGCCCACCTTTAGCGGGAGGGCATCCAGATACGCAGTATTTT
few,TRBV24-1,-,TRBJ2-7,CATSDPPGKGEQYF,TGTGCCACCAGTGATCCCCCGGGTAAGGGCGAGCAGTACTTC
-,TRBV12-3/TRBV12-4,-,TRBJ1-5,CASSLASPGGRQPQHF,TGTGCCAGCAGTTTAGCGTCTCCCGGAGGGAGACAGCCCCAGCATTTT
-,TRBV29-1,-,TRBJ2-1,CSTGTGSYNEQFF,TGCAGCACCGGGACGGGTTCCTACAATGAGCAGTTCTTC
few,TRBV20-1,-,TRBJ2-7,CSAMESAGLSYEQYF,TGCAGTGCTATGGAATCGGCGGGACTGAGCTACGAGCAGTACTTC
once,TRBV27,-,TRBJ2-1,CASSFPGIREQFF,TGTGCCAGCAGTTTTCCGGGGATTCGTGAGCAGTTCTTC